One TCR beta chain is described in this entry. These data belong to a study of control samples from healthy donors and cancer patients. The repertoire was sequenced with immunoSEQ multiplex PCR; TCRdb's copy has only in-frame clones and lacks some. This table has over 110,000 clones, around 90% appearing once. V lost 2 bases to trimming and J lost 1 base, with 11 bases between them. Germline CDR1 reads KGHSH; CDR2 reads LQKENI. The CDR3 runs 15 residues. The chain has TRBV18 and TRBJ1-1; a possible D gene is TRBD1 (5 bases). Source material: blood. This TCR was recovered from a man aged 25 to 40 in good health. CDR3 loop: CASSPLGVGNTEAFF. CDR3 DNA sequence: TGTGCCAGCTCACCATTGGGGGTGGGGAACACTGAAGCTTTCTTT.